This entry features one T cell receptor beta chain sequence. This clone was detected only once. This receptor's antigen is unknown. No base-level quality is on record; no much larger clone is a single base apart. This sample stems from a study of Ad26.COV2.S vaccination and SARS-CoV-2 variants (dated by TCRdb to about 2021). About the study as a whole: Donors in the vaccine arm were drawn from COV1001, a phase I-IIa trial of Ad26.COV2.S in healthy adults that was multicentre, randomized, double-blind and placebo-controlled. Dosing of Ad26.COV2.S was intramuscular, at either 5x10^10 or 1x10^11 viral particles, delivered as one shot or as two shots spaced 56 days apart. TCRbeta repertoire sequencing was used to assess the specificity and breadth of SARS-CoV-2-reactive T cell receptors after Ad26.COV2.S vaccination. A total of roughly 32 samples were included in the TCR-sequenced set, comprising around 19 Ad26.COV2.S vaccine recipients, 5 placebo recipients and 8 SARS-CoV-2 convalescent individuals. Participants in the trial were split at random into five groups of five each, receiving low-dose or high-dose Ad26.COV2.S once or twice, or else placebo on both occasions. Investigators remained blinded to trial group allocation during experiments and outcome assessment. Results the study describes overall, beyond this receptor: Vaccine and placebo recipients had comparable non-spike TCR breadth, which fits with the vaccine containing only spike. It was noted by the authors that total T cell responses may have been underestimated by the TCR breadth and depth analyses. After vaccination, spike-specific CD8+ and CD4+ T cell responses were reported to show substantial breadth. The study lacked the statistical power to compare responses across vaccine doses or regimens. Spike-specific TCR breadth was higher in Ad26.COV2.S recipients than in placebo recipients (P = 0.0014).

The CDR3, from cysteine to phenylalanine, totals 14 residues. Only the CDR3 portion is preserved as DNA: 42 bases, with reading frame beginning at the first base. CDR1 SGHKS and CDR2 YYEKEE were looked up in the germline V gene (reference sequence). A distance of 7 bases separates the germline ends of V and J, which lose 0 bases and 1 base respectively. The immunoSEQ Assay was used to sequence TCRbeta CDR3 regions. After extraction, genomic DNA underwent amplification by bias-controlled multiplex PCR, followed by high-throughput sequencing. Turning to the authors' computational methods: To quantify the absolute abundance of every unique TCRbeta CDR3 region, sequences were collapsed and filtered. T cell fraction was estimated by normalizing TCRbeta template counts to usable DNA, with usable DNA measured through amplification of reference genes found in all nucleated cells. Repertoire TCRs were annotated as SARS-CoV-2-specific by exact matching of V gene, CDR3 amino acid sequence and J gene to a known reactive TCR set. MIRA supplied the reference SARS-CoV-2 TCR set, which was filtered for enrichment in COVID-19-positive ImmuneCODE repertoires so that public or cross-reactive TCRs were removed. Based on the MIRA antigens, annotated TCRs were further analysed at the level of specific ORF or position within ORF. Depth was the summed frequency of annotated unique rearrangements, while breadth was defined as annotated unique rearrangements over total unique productive rearrangements. Two-sided Wilcoxon rank-sum tests were used to compare TCR breadth between groups. The table was pulled from immuneACCESS by TCRdb, which kept in-frame rearrangements only. Such tables lose some clones; where checked, under half of the loss comes from unresolved V genes, and the rest has no known cause. The DNA gave D and trimming, while V, J and clone size come from that table. The sample table records around 320,000 clones; around 81% of these occur just once. The top ten constitute 2% to 2.5% of the sample.

Explained via the paper, the treatment or condition label denotes: around 19 received Ad26.COV2.S at low or high dose, single or two shots; 5 received placebo; per-sample allocation not given. Repertoires of vaccine and placebo recipients were sequenced from samples collected on day 63 after the first injection. In Cohort 1b, about 25 adults aged 18-55 years were enrolled at a single site in Boston, USA, between 29 July and 7 August 2020. Ad26.COV2.S consisted of a replication-incompetent adenovirus type 26 vector by which a prefusion-stabilized SARS-CoV-2 spike protein from the original Wuhan strain was expressed.

This TCR was recovered from a person between 18 and 59 years old who received the Ad26.COV2.S COVID-19 vaccine or a placebo. The sequences come from peripheral blood, collected in a trial of Ad26.COV2.S vaccine versus placebo. The V gene is TRBV5-5 and the J gene is TRBJ1-1; the D gene remains uncertain. The CDR3 here reads CASSLGWANTEAFF. The nucleotide sequence reads as follows: TGTGCCAGCAGCTTGGGGTGGGCGAACACTGAAGCTTTCTTT.